This paragraph covers one T cell receptor (beta chain) sequence. The read is 3 residues too short to cover the CDR3 end, so that end is filled in from the germline J gene. Other nucleotide sequences in the sample specify the same CDR3. This sample is part of a study of T cells in women clearing cervical HPV infection. CDR3 size: 13 residues. Losses at the gene ends were 1 base for V and 5 bases for J; bases not matched to a gene: 2. Germline CDR1 reads SGHRS; CDR2 reads YFSETQ. The assay was immunoSEQ multiplex PCR, and TCRdb's table has in-frame clones only and misses some. The sample holds 44,000 or so clones.

The chain couples TRBV5-1 to TRBJ1-1, with 7 bases identical to TRBD1. Sequenced: blood buffy coat. The sequence derives from a woman aged 18 to 75 with a cervical HPV16 infection that either progressed to CIN3+ or cleared (not recorded which). Partial CDR3 DNA: TGCGCCAGCAGCTTGACAGGGGATACTGAA. It yields the protein CASSLTGDTE. The complete CDR3 sequence is CASSLTGDTEAFF.